This T cell receptor (beta chain) was retrieved from a study of cytomegalovirus exposure and HLA in healthy donors. The PCR was carried out with 60 Vbeta primers and 13 Jbeta primers. Repertoires were generated with immunoSEQ multiplex PCR, while TCRdb's copy carries only in-frame clones and drops some. The table has more than 90,000 clones, approximately 77% seen once. On this clone itself: At one end, the junction sequence differs from germline, possibly due to a read error.

The CDR3 totals 12 residues. CDR1 and CDR2 (germline): SEHNR, FQNEAQ (reference sequence). The V gene is TRBV7-9, the J gene TRBJ2-7, with D tentatively TRBD1 (5 bases). The origin of this receptor is a man over 45 in good health and CMV-seropositive. Sequencing was performed on PBMCs. For the CDR3, the DNA is TGTTCCAGCAGCGCGCAGGGTTACGAGCAGTACTTC. Its protein is CSSSAQGYEQYF.